Here is one T cell receptor (beta chain) with its context. This record comes from a study of T cell changes during pregnancy in multiple sclerosis. V was clipped by 0 bases and J by 0 bases, with 13 bases between them. This CDR3 region has 16 residues. Germline lookup yields CDR1 SGHRS and CDR2 YFSETQ. Assay used: immunoSEQ multiplex PCR; TCRdb lists only in-frame clones, some missing. The profile covers 25,000 to 30,000 clones, with roughly 87% appearing a single time and approximately 0.79% taken by the ten largest. The sequence was collected from a female donor with multiple sclerosis, enrolled in a pregnancy study. The sample in question was CD4+ T cells from peripheral blood mononuclear cells, obtained in the second trimester of pregnancy. The chain uses TRBV5-1 and TRBJ2-7; D may be TRBD1 (5 bases). DNA for the CDR3: TGCGCCAGCAGCTTGGAGGGGCAGGCTCTCTCCTACGAGCAGTACTTC. Its translation is CASSLEGQALSYEQYF.